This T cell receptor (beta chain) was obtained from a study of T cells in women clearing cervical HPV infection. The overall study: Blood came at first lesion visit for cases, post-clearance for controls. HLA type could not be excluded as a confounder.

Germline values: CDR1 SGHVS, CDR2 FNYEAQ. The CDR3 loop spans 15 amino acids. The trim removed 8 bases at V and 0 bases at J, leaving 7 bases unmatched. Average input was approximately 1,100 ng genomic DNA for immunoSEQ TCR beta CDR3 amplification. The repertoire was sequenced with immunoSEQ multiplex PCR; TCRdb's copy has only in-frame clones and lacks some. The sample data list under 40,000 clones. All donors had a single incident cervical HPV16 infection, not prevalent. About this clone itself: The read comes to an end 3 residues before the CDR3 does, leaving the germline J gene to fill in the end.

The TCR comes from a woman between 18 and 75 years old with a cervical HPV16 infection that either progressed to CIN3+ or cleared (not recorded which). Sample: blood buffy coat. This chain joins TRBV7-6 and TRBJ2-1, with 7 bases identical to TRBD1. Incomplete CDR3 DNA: TGTGCCAGCGCCGGCAGGGGGAACTCCTACAATGAG. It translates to CASAGRGNSYNE. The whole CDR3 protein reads CASAGRGNSYNEQFF. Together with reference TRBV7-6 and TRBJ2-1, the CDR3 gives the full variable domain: GAGVSQSPRYKVTKRGQDVALRCDPISGHVSLYWYRQALGQGPEFLTYFNYEAQQDKSGLPNDRFSAERPEGSISTLTIQRTEQRDSAMYRCASAGRGNSYNEQFFGPGTRLTVL.